This T cell receptor (beta chain) was identified in a study of cytomegalovirus exposure and HLA in healthy donors. Across the study: The 95 to 150 validation repertoires used a platform that matched the one used for the approximately 610 first-cohort repertoires, as a later analysis reported. Broader study findings: In vitro data verified a few CMV-associated chains as specific for CMV antigens.

The data were produced by immunoSEQ multiplex PCR, yet TCRdb's version contains in-frame clones alone and is incomplete. Of 130,000 to 150,000 clones in the sample, around 90% were seen once. This clone showed up just a few times. Its matching antigen is unknown. Trimming cost V 4 bases and J 5 bases, with 18 bases left between them. This CDR3 is built from 15 residues. Germline V gene sequence: CDR1 SGHDT, CDR2 YYEEEE. Sample: PBMCs. The genes are TRBV5-6 and TRBJ2-5; D is possibly TRBD2 (7 bases). The sequence came from a man between 18 and 29 years old in good health and CMV-seropositive. CDR3 DNA: TGTGCCAGCAGCACTACACGGGGGGCCGGGGAGACCCAGTACTTC. Encoded protein: CASSTTRGAGETQYF.